Presented here are 21 T cell receptor beta chains from one specimen sequenced in a study of T cell responses to AZD1222 COVID-19 vaccine. Only in-frame clones appear in the TCRdb table, and some are missing; sequencing was by immunoSEQ multiplex PCR. The table records 120,000 or so clones, 85% to 90% of them present only once. Source: peripheral blood, taken 28 days after the second AZD1222 dose. Every receptor here comes from an adult who received the AZD1222 COVID-19 vaccine.

The chain has TRBV19 and TRBJ1-5; D remains unclear. Between the trimmed V and J ends, which lost 9 bases and 9 bases, there was a span of 21 bases. Germline V gives CDR1 LNHDA, CDR2 SQIVND (reference sequence). This CDR3 is built from 14 residues. CDR3 protein: CARNPSDLVGPQHF. The CDR3 DNA sequence: TGTGCCAGAAACCCATCGGATTTAGTAGGGCCCCAGCATTTT.

J is TRBJ1-4 and V is TRBV18, with 7 bases lining up with TRBD1. V was pared by 4 bases and J by 8 bases, with 4 bases of the junction left unmatched. Germline values: CDR1 KGHSH, CDR2 LQKENI. CDR3 size: 13 residues. DNA of the CDR3: TGTGCCAGCTCACGGGACAGAGAGGAAAAACTGTTTTTT. Translated, it gives CASSRDREEKLFF.

This clone has a single count. The chain couples TRBV2 to TRBJ1-3; possibly TRBD1 for D (5 bases). The CDR3 length is 15 residues. CDR1 and CDR2 (germline): SNHLY, FYNNEI. The V end lost 6 bases, the J end lost 4 bases, and 16 bases lay between the germline ends. This CDR3 reads CASRLGEVLGNTIYF. The DNA for the CDR3 is TGTGCCAGCAGATTAGGGGAAGTTCTCGGAAACACCATATATTTT.

The V gene is TRBV15, the J gene TRBJ2-7, with a weak D call TRBD1 (5 bases). Germline CDR1 is LNHNV and CDR2 is YYDKDF (reference sequence). The CDR3 covers 12 residues. Trimming cost V 8 bases and J 2 bases, with 10 bases left between them. CDR3 in DNA: TGTGCCACCGGCGACAGAACCTACGAGCAGTACTTC. Translated, it gives CATGDRTYEQYF.

The chain links TRBV19 to TRBJ2-1; perhaps D is TRBD1 or TRBD2 (5 bases each). V was trimmed by 5 bases and J by 6 bases, leaving 17 bases between them. CDR3 length: 15 residues. Germline V CDR1 and CDR2: LNHDA, SQIVND (reference sequence). The CDR3 here is CASSFGTVQGNEQFF. DNA for the CDR3: TGTGCCAGTAGTTTCGGGACCGTTCAGGGCAATGAGCAGTTCTTC.

The chain recombines TRBV2 with TRBJ1-3; D not resolved. V lost 6 bases to trimming and J lost 0 bases, with 6 bases between them. The CDR3 loop spans 13 amino acids. The germline V gene encodes CDR1 SNHLY and CDR2 FYNNEI. The CDR3 loop is CASRPYSGNTIYF. CDR3 DNA sequence: TGTGCCAGCAGGCCGTACTCTGGAAACACCATATATTTT.

In this sample, this clone turned up once. V is TRBV6-5 and J is TRBJ1-4; TRBD1 is a possible D gene (5 bases). V was pared by 2 bases and J by 7 bases, with 14 bases between. Germline CDR1 and CDR2: MNHEY and SVGAGI. The CDR3 contains 15 residues. The CDR3 region has the DNA TGTGCCAGCAGTTACGCAGGGACTGTAGGTGAAAAACTGTTTTTT. Its translation: CASSYAGTVGEKLFF.

The chain joins TRBV2 to TRBJ2-1; 15 nucleotides align to TRBD2. The V gene's germline CDR1 is SNHLY and CDR2 FYNNEI. CDR3 length: 15 amino acids. V lost 7 bases, J lost 4 bases, and 2 bases stayed unmatched. CDR3 region: CASTGTSGGYNEQFF. The DNA of the CDR3 is TGTGCCAGCACCGGGACTAGCGGGGGGTACAATGAGCAGTTCTTC.

With respect to this clone: Distinct nucleotide sequences in the sample also encode this CDR3. The chain links TRBV3-1 (or the pseudogene TRBV3-2) to TRBJ2-5; 11 bases are a match to TRBD2. The J segment lost 5 bases and the V segment lost 4 bases, leaving 6 bases of the junction unmatched. CDR3 size: 15 residues. Germline V lookup: CDR1 LGHDT, CDR2 YNNKEL (reference sequence). The CDR3 DNA is TGTGCCAGCAGCCCCTTAGCGGGAGGGGGCGAGACCCAGTACTTC. It translates to CASSPLAGGGETQYF.

The rearrangement uses TRBV19 and TRBJ2-7; a weak D match, TRBD1 (5 bases). Germline assignment: CDR1 LNHDA and CDR2 SQIVND (reference sequence). This CDR3 comprises 14 residues. Trimming removed 5 bases from V and 7 bases from J, with 18 bases in between. The CDR3 nucleotides are TGTGCCAGTAGTGTACAGGAGCCTGGAATGGAGCAGTACTTC. Amino acid sequence: CASSVQEPGMEQYF.

The chain carries TRBV30 and TRBJ2-7; D not resolved. Trimming took 0 bases from V and 4 from J, leaving 4 bases between them. Germline V CDR1 and CDR2: GTSNPN, SVGIG (reference sequence). CDR3 size: 11 residues. CDR3 coding DNA: TGTGCCTGGAGTGTACGGTACGAGCAGTACTTC. Protein sequence: CAWSVRYEQYF.

The chain recombines TRBV15 with TRBJ2-5; TRBD2 matches at 8 bases. With 0 bases clipped from V and 7 bases from J, the junction kept 4 bases outside the gene matches. There are 14 residues in the CDR3. The V gene's germline CDR1 is LNHNV and CDR2 YYDKDF (reference sequence). The CDR3 loop reads CATSRDSGKWTQYF. Written as DNA, the CDR3 is TGTGCCACCAGCAGAGATAGCGGGAAATGGACCCAGTACTTC.

DNA of the CDR3: TGTGCCTGGAGTGTCGAGTCCCAAGAGACCCAGTACTTC. Translation: CAWSVESQETQYF. The chain joins TRBV30 to TRBJ2-5; no definite D call. Deletions cut 0 bases from V and 1 base from J, with 6 bases between. The CDR3 loop spans 13 amino acids. Germline CDR1 reads GTSNPN; CDR2 reads SVGIG (reference sequence).

The V call is TRBV11-2, the J call TRBJ1-2; D is ambiguous. Trimming took 5 bases from V and 7 from J, leaving 14 bases between them. Germline V lookup: CDR1 SGHAT, CDR2 FQNNGV. The CDR3 is 13 amino acids. The CDR3 sequence is CASSPREGGGYTF. In DNA form, the CDR3 reads TGTGCCAGCAGCCCCCGGGAGGGCGGTGGCTACACCTTC.

The V and J genes are TRBV9 and TRBJ1-2; 8 bases map to TRBD1. Germline CDR1 SGDLS, CDR2 YYNGEE. V lost 0 bases and J lost 2; bases outside the gene matches: 0. CDR3 size: 14 residues. CDR3 nucleotide sequence: TGTGCCAGCAGCGTAGACAGGGGGAACTATGGCTACACCTTC. Translation: CASSVDRGNYGYTF. Full variable domain (outside the CDR3, taken from reference TRBV9 and TRBJ1-2): DSGVTQTPKHLITATGQRVTLRCSPRSGDLSVYWYQQSLDQGLQFLIQYYNGEERAKGNILERFSAQQFPDLHSELNLSSLELGDSALYFCASSVDRGNYGYTFGSGTRLTVV.

The rearrangement joins TRBV19 to TRBJ1-1; no firm D call. Germline V gene data show CDR1 as LNHDA and CDR2 as SQIVND (reference sequence). V was pared by 6 bases and J by 1 base, with 15 bases between. CDR3 length: 15 amino acids. The CDR3 coding sequence is TGTGCCAGTAGGGACTTAGATGGGAGGAACACTGAAGCTTTCTTT. It encodes CASRDLDGRNTEAFF.

The rearrangement links TRBV4-3 to TRBJ1-6; 10 positions match TRBD1. The CDR3 length is 19 residues. After removal of 8 bases from V and 8 bases from J, the junction contained 21 bases not matched to a gene. Germline CDR1 is LGHNA and CDR2 is YSLEER. CDR3 nucleotides: TGCGCCAGCCCCCCAGCCGCGGGACAGGGGAAAGGATGCGATTCACCCCTCCACTTT. Protein: CASPPAAGQGKGCDSPLHF.

The chain combines TRBV29-1 with TRBJ2-1; perhaps TRBD1 as D (6 bases). The germline gives CDR1 SQVTM, CDR2 ANQGSEA. There are 15 residues in the CDR3. V was clipped by 1 base and J by 4 bases, with 14 bases between them. The CDR3 protein is CSVEGGLVGYNEQFF. The CDR3 region has the DNA TGCAGCGTTGAAGGGGGGCTGGTGGGATACAATGAGCAGTTCTTC.

This clone occurred once. The genes are TRBV28 and TRBJ2-6, with D tentatively TRBD1 (5 bases). Germline V gives CDR1 MDHEN, CDR2 SYDVKM. Trimming removed 5 bases from V and 4 bases from J, with 12 bases in between. This CDR3 contains 15 residues. The chain's CDR3 is CASSATELGANVLTF. The CDR3 nucleotides read TGTGCCAGCAGTGCGACAGAACTGGGGGCCAACGTCCTGACTTTC.

This clone has just one count. The rearrangement uses TRBV30 and TRBJ2-7; TRBD2 agrees at 7 bases. The CDR3 has 14 residues. In germline, CDR1 is GTSNPN, CDR2 SVGIG (reference sequence). V was clipped by 2 bases and J by 4 bases; unmatched bases: 8. The CDR3 loop is CAWSRGVGFYEQYF. CDR3 sequence (DNA): TGTGCCTGGAGTCGGGGGGTAGGATTTTACGAGCAGTACTTC. The full variable domain, in which reference TRBV30 and TRBJ2-7 provide the parts outside the CDR3, is SQTIHQWPATLVQPVGSPLSLECTVEGTSNPNLYWYRQAAGRGLQLLFYSVGIGQISSEVPQNLSASRPQDRQFILSSKKLLLSDSGFYLCAWSRGVGFYEQYFGPGTRLTVT.

This chain joins TRBV9 and TRBJ1-1; D gene uncertain. Germline lookup yields CDR1 SGDLS and CDR2 YYNGEE. Trimming pared 4 bases from V and 0 bases from J, leaving 7 bases between. This CDR3 is built from 13 residues. CDR3: CASSSGLNTEAFF. CDR3 in DNA: TGTGCCAGCAGCAGTGGACTGAACACTGAAGCTTTCTTT.